This TCR beta chain was sequenced in a study of early T cells in non-severe SARS-CoV-2 infection. Whole-study context: The authors sequenced bulk RNA from unsorted whole blood, leaving chains unpaired.

cDNA molecules, individually, were tagged with unique molecular identifiers. TCRdb ran MiXCR on the 5' RACE reads and lists one entry per CDR3 protein. The sample records approximately 27,000 distinct CDR3 sequences, more than 4% being singletons. The V segment lost 2 bases and the J segment 4 bases; nucleotides outside the gene matches: 13. Germline loops: CDR1 KGHSH, CDR2 LQKENI. The CDR3 has 17 amino acids. At least ten counts were recorded for this clonotype. The chain carries TRBV18 and TRBJ2-7, with TRBD1 matching 8 bases. This clonotype originated in an adult who was a healthcare worker with PCR-confirmed SARS-CoV-2 infection or an uninfected control (not recorded which). The source material was whole blood. CDR3 DNA: TGTGCCAGCTCACCATTAGGTGGACAGGGCTACTTGTACGAGCAGTACTTC. Amino acids: CASSPLGGQGYLYEQYF.